This T cell receptor (beta chain) was recorded in a study of chemoradiotherapy in HPV16-positive cancers. Findings and caveats of the study: The functional HPV-specific definition rests on just two HPV16-positive patients. Candidate HPV-specific clones and E7-related TCR motifs grew in tumor during treatment.

The CDR3 covers 15 residues. With 1 base clipped from V and 5 bases from J, the junction kept 7 bases outside the gene matches. CDR1 is SGHVS and CDR2 is FNYEAQ in the germline V gene. Sequencing used immunoSEQ multiplex PCR; TCRdb keeps in-frame clones, though not all of them. The repertoire includes about 12,000 clones, around 81% of them detected once, and 0.8% to 1.1% sits in the top ten. Concerning this clone: Its antigen is currently unknown.

Repertoires were sampled repeatedly during chemoradiotherapy. The sequence was collected from a human donor with HPV-associated anogenital cancer. The rearrangement links TRBV7-6 to TRBJ2-7, with TRBD2 matching 8 bases. Sample acquisition took place from a patient who underwent chemoradiotherapy. In DNA, the CDR3 is TGTGCCAGCAGCTTAGAGACGGGGGGGGCAAACGAGCAGTACTTC. Translation gives CASSLETGGANEQYF.